Listed below are T cell receptor beta chains from one sample, sequenced in a study of cytomegalovirus exposure and HLA in healthy donors. TCRdb keeps only in-frame clones here, not all; method: immunoSEQ multiplex PCR. The table shows about 82,000 clones, with about 87% occurring only once. The sequencing sample was made of PBMCs. These receptors came from a man aged 18 to 30 in good health and CMV-seronegative. The CDR3 runs from the conserved cysteine through the conserved F or W. Fields, in order: clone size, V gene, J gene, CDR3 protein. A clone size is listed for some rows: how often the clone was seen (once, few, many), or a class if it is expanded.

abundance: -; v_gene: TRBV5-4; j_gene: TRBJ1-1; CDR3aa: CASSLPGQANTEAFF
abundance: -; v_gene: TRBV4-2; j_gene: TRBJ1-6; CDR3aa: CASSQVRTDGRNSPLHF
abundance: -; v_gene: TRBV27; j_gene: TRBJ1-5; CDR3aa: CASRDRGKQPQHF
abundance: -; v_gene: TRBV5-1; j_gene: TRBJ2-1; CDR3aa: CASSLNSGLGGEQFF
abundance: -; v_gene: TRBV5-1; j_gene: TRBJ2-1; CDR3aa: CASSLMTSGGNNEQFF
abundance: -; v_gene: TRBV5-1; j_gene: TRBJ2-7; CDR3aa: CASSSGGGEQYF
abundance: -; v_gene: TRBV6-1; j_gene: TRBJ2-1; CDR3aa: CASSEDPSGRALYNEQFF
abundance: -; v_gene: TRBV5-1; j_gene: TRBJ2-1; CDR3aa: CASSPPGGLAAVGGEQFF
abundance: -; v_gene: TRBV21-1; j_gene: TRBJ2-7; CDR3aa: CASSTTRAYEQYF
abundance: -; v_gene: TRBV4-2; j_gene: TRBJ2-5; CDR3aa: CASSQGQGAVYEQHF
abundance: once; v_gene: TRBV5-1; j_gene: TRBJ2-7; CDR3aa: CASSLGAGGGNEQYF
abundance: -; v_gene: TRBV5-8; j_gene: TRBJ2-1; CDR3aa: CASRLLNEQFF
abundance: -; v_gene: TRBV19; j_gene: TRBJ1-5; CDR3aa: CASSPGQGPFEPQHF
abundance: once; v_gene: TRBV27; j_gene: TRBJ1-4; CDR3aa: CASSPGGARLGEKLFF
abundance: -; v_gene: TRBV27; j_gene: TRBJ2-7; CDR3aa: CASSFSRGTYEQYF
abundance: -; v_gene: TRBV28; j_gene: TRBJ2-2; CDR3aa: CASKGDRVNTGELFF
abundance: -; v_gene: TRBV27; j_gene: TRBJ2-1; CDR3aa: CASSLSIWALTSSNEQFF
abundance: -; v_gene: TRBV7-9; j_gene: TRBJ2-5; CDR3aa: CASSLVKAGGQETQYF
abundance: once; v_gene: TRBV6-5; j_gene: TRBJ1-3; CDR3aa: CASSRDLSGNTIYF
abundance: -; v_gene: TRBV19; j_gene: TRBJ2-7; CDR3aa: CASSAGTGAKYEQYF
abundance: -; v_gene: TRBV6-6; j_gene: TRBJ2-3; CDR3aa: CASTHTTDTQYF
abundance: -; v_gene: TRBV7-2; j_gene: TRBJ2-7; CDR3aa: CASSLASGKGAQYF
abundance: -; v_gene: TRBV4-3; j_gene: TRBJ2-3; CDR3aa: CASSHGLAGADTQYF
abundance: -; v_gene: TRBV27; j_gene: TRBJ2-7; CDR3aa: CASSFHLLRERPGEQYF
abundance: -; v_gene: TRBV2; j_gene: TRBJ2-3; CDR3aa: CASRQTRSGTDTQYF
abundance: -; v_gene: TRBV27; j_gene: TRBJ2-2; CDR3aa: CASSDATGHGELFF
abundance: few; v_gene: TRBV4-3; j_gene: TRBJ1-4; CDR3aa: CASSQDVPGGNEKLFF
abundance: -; v_gene: TRBV5-6; j_gene: TRBJ1-5; CDR3aa: CASSSTRLRQPQHF
abundance: -; v_gene: TRBV5-6; j_gene: TRBJ1-4; CDR3aa: CASSLSAGSEKLFF
abundance: -; v_gene: TRBV5-1; j_gene: TRBJ1-2; CDR3aa: CASSLAVASDRTF
abundance: -; v_gene: TRBV2; j_gene: TRBJ2-3; CDR3aa: CASSRNRGLSTDTQYF
abundance: -; v_gene: TRBV19; j_gene: TRBJ2-7; CDR3aa: CASSPTSGRFSYEQYF
abundance: -; v_gene: TRBV7-3; j_gene: TRBJ2-1; CDR3aa: CASSLVARGEQFF
abundance: -; v_gene: TRBV6-1; j_gene: TRBJ1-1; CDR3aa: CASSARSDLGNTEAFF
abundance: -; v_gene: TRBV14; j_gene: TRBJ1-1; CDR3aa: CASSHGGNTEAFF
abundance: once; v_gene: TRBV5-1; j_gene: TRBJ1-1; CDR3aa: CASSVPGYEAFF
abundance: -; v_gene: TRBV5-1; j_gene: TRBJ2-1; CDR3aa: CASSIRGTGTYNEQFF
abundance: -; v_gene: TRBV27; j_gene: TRBJ2-7; CDR3aa: CAIKRGRESYEQYF
abundance: -; v_gene: TRBV9; j_gene: TRBJ2-1; CDR3aa: CASSVDTSGSFYNEQFF
abundance: -; v_gene: TRBV4-3; j_gene: TRBJ1-2; CDR3aa: CASSQDLGRDYTF
abundance: -; v_gene: TRBV28; j_gene: TRBJ2-1; CDR3aa: CASSQRPGQVYYEQFF
abundance: -; v_gene: TRBV28; j_gene: TRBJ2-5; CDR3aa: CASSQPGSRGQETQYF
abundance: -; v_gene: TRBV29-1; j_gene: TRBJ1-1; CDR3aa: CSVVDRGGADTEAFF
abundance: -; v_gene: TRBV7-2; j_gene: TRBJ1-1; CDR3aa: CASSSNPTGFAEAFF
abundance: -; v_gene: TRBV6-6; j_gene: TRBJ2-7; CDR3aa: CASSSPSGRLSEQYF
abundance: -; v_gene: TRBV7-2; j_gene: TRBJ2-1; CDR3aa: CASSLGGRSYNEQFF
abundance: once; v_gene: TRBV27; j_gene: -; CDR3aa: CASSLPGLETYEQYF
abundance: -; v_gene: TRBV6-5; j_gene: TRBJ2-7; CDR3aa: CASKADRSHYEQYF
abundance: -; v_gene: TRBV27; j_gene: TRBJ1-6; CDR3aa: CASSFREGPNSPLHF
abundance: -; v_gene: TRBV9; j_gene: -; CDR3aa: CASSVDGTGSSYEQYF